This T cell receptor beta chain was retrieved from a study of blood T cell repertoires in COVID-19 (dated by TCRdb to 2019 to 2021). Turning to the overall study: Collaborator samples came from the United States, Italy and Spain and covered acute and convalescent phases of COVID-19. The prospective study material was composed of cDNA or gDNA derived from T cells, B-cell-depleted T cells, or PBMCs. Deeply sampled blood TCRbeta repertoires from subjects exposed to, actively infected with, or recovered from COVID-19 were included in the dataset. The repertoires were released in a freely available public database meant as a resource for research on the immune response to SARS-CoV-2. Samples came from the ongoing ImmuneRACE study (first 160 participants) plus 1,254 subjects from 6 global collaborators. Sample metadata almost always included a de-identified subject ID, COVID-19 status, age in years and sex. Where available, HLA class I and class II types were obtained from metadata supplied by the sample provider rather than from assay-based typing.

The immunoSEQ Assay, a bias-controlled multiplex PCR, was used to amplify TCRbeta CDR3 regions from genomic DNA. For the original study's pipeline: Nucleated cell counts per sample were estimated from amplification of reference gene primers within the assay. To quantify the absolute abundance of each unique TCRbeta CDR3 rearrangement, sequence reads were collapsed and filtered. For each sample, productive Simpson clonality was calculated as the square root of Simpson's diversity index across productive rearrangements. The immuneACCESS repertoire file appears here via TCRdb, limited to in-frame rearrangements. These files lack a portion of the clones; in checked studies, under half of the deficit traces to unresolved V genes, and the cause of the others is not known. V, J and clone size were drawn from that table, and D and trimming were deduced from the DNA. The sample table contains about 15,000 clones; only one count was recorded for approximately 92% of them. The ten largest account for roughly 2.9% of the sample.

V is cut by 2 bases and J by 2 bases, and the space between the germline ends is 10 bases. CDR1 is given as LNHNV and CDR2 as YYDKDF, both from the germline V gene (reference sequence). Its CDR3 holds 14 amino acids, cysteine through phenylalanine. The read is trimmed to its CDR3 DNA, 42 bases read in frame from base 1. Whole blood was collected in K2EDTA tubes by collaborating institutions according to the institutions' own protocols. Collaborator samples were shipped for TCRbeta analysis as frozen whole blood, isolated PBMCs, or DNA extracted from either sample type. The full study reports these points: Clinical and demographic metadata were provided uncurated, with the amount varying by source and participant.

With respect to this clone: The antigen it binds to is not known. Base qualities are missing; no much larger clone stands one base away.

Recombination linked TRBV15 to TRBJ2-7; TRBD1 is a possible D gene, resting on 6 matching bases. The sample was peripheral blood. The receptor's source is a human donor in a cohort sampled during active COVID-19. The bases read TGTGCCACCAGCAGACCGGACAGACCCTACGAGCAGTACTTC. Translated, this is CATSRPDRPYEQYF.